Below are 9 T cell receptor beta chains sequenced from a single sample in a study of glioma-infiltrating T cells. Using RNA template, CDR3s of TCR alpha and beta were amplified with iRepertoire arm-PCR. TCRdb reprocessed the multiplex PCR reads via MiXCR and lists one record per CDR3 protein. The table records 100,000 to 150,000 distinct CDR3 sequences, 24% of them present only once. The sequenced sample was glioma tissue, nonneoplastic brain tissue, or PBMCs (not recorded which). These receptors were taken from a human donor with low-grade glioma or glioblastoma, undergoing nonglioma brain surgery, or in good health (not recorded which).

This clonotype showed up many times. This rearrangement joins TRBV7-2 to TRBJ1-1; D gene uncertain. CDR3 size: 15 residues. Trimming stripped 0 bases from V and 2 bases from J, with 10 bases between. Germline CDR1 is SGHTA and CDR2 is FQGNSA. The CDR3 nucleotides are TGTGCCAGCAGCTTAGCGCTCCGGGAAAACACTGAAGCTTTCTTT. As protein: CASSLALRENTEAFF.

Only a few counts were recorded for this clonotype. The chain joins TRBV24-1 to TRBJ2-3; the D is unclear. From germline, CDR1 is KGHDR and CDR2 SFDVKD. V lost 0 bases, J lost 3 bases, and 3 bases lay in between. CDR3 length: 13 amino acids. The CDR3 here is CATSDLQTDTQYF. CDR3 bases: TGTGCCACCAGTGATTTGCAGACAGATACGCAGTATTTT.

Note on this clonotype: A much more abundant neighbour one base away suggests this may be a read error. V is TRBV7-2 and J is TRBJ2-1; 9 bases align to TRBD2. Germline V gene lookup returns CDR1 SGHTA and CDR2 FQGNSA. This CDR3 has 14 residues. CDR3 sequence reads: CARSRLAVNNEQFF. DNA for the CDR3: TGTGCCCGCAGCCGACTAGCGGTGAATAATGAGCAGTTCTTC.

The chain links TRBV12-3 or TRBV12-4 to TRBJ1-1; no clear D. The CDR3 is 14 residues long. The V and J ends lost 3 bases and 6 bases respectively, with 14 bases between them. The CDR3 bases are TGTGCCAGCAGTTTTGGTCAATTTAGCGCTGAAGCTTTCTTT. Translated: CASSFGQFSAEAFF.

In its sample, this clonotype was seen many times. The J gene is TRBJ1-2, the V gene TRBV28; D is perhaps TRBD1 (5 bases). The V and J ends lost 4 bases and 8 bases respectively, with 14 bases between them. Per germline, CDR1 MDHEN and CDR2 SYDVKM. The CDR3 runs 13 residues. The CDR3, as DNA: TGTGCCAGCAGTTCAGTAGGGGTCTCCGGCTACACCTTC. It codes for CASSSVGVSGYTF.

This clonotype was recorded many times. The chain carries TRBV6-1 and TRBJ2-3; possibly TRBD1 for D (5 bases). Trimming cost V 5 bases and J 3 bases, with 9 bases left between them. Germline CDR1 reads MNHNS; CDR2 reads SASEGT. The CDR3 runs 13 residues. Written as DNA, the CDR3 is TGTGCCAGCAGTTATCAGGGAACAGATACGCAGTATTTT. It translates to CASSYQGTDTQYF.

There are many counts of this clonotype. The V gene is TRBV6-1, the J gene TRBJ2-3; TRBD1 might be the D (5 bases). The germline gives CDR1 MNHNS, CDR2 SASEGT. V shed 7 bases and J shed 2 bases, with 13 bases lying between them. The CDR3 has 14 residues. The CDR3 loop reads CASTRTPATDTQYF. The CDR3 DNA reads TGTGCCAGCACCCGGACACCTGCCACAGATACGCAGTATTTT.

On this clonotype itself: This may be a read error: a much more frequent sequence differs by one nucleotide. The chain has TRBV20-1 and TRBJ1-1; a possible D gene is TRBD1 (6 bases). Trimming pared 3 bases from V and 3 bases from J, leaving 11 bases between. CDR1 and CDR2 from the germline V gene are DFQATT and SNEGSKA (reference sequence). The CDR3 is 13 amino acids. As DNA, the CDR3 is TGCAGTGCTAGTGGACAGATGGACACTGAAGCTTTCTTT. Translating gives CSASGQMDTEAFF.

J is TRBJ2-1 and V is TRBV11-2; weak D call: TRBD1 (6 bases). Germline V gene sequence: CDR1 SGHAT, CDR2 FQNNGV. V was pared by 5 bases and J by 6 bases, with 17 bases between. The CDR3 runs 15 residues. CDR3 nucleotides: TGTGCCAGCAGCCCGACTGAACAGGGAAGCAATGAGCAGTTCTTC. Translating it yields CASSPTEQGSNEQFF.